This T cell receptor beta chain was retrieved from a study of shared clonotypes between healthy human individuals. The protocol was immunoSEQ multiplex PCR, while the TCRdb copy is restricted to in-frame clones and leaves out a portion. This sample yields about 770,000 clones, of which 55% to 75% are seen a single time; approximately 2% belongs to the top ten. Germline values: CDR1 SEHNR, CDR2 FQNEAQ (reference sequence). Losses at the gene ends were 5 bases for V and 1 base for J; bases not matched to a gene: 8. CDR3 length: 17 amino acids. V is TRBV7-9 and J is TRBJ2-1; 10 bases agree with TRBD2. The origin of this receptor is a woman in her thirties in good health. The sequenced sample consisted of memory CD4+ T cells sorted from blood. Subset in this sample: CD45RA-negative fraction. CDR3 sequence reads: CASSPRPSGSSYNEQFF. DNA of the CDR3: TGTGCCAGCAGCCCCAGGCCTAGCGGGAGTTCCTACAATGAGCAGTTCTTC.